The rows below give T cell receptor beta chains drawn from one sample of a study of blood T cells in healthy people across ages. In TCRdb, the 5' RACE reads were re-called with MiXCR into one record per CDR3 protein. The sample shows 1.5 million to 2 million distinct CDR3 sequences, about 30% of them seen only once. Sequenced input: blood. The receptors were sampled from a woman aged 30 to 39 in good health. The CDR3 runs from the conserved cysteine through the conserved F or W. Each record gives: V gene, J gene, clone size, D gene, CDR3 DNA, CDR3 protein. D genes are given only for firm matches. Not every row has a clone size; where given, it reads once, few, many or a size class.

TRBV14	TRBJ2-7	few	TRBD2	TGTGCCAGCAGCCCCCGGGGGGGGTACTACGAGCAGTACTTC	CASSPRGGYYEQYF
TRBV14	TRBJ2-5	.	.	TGTGCCAGCAGCCAAGCACAGGGTGGGGAGACCCAGTACTTC	CASSQAQGGETQYF
TRBV5-1	TRBJ2-3	.	.	TGCGCCAGCAGCCCCGACCCTACTACAGATACGCAGTATTTT	CASSPDPTTDTQYF
TRBV12-3/TRBV12-4	TRBJ1-5	few	.	TGTGCCAGCCGTATAAATGAGGGGAATCAGCCTCAGCATTTT	CASRINEGNQPQHF
TRBV24-1	TRBJ2-5	few	.	TGTGCCACCAGTGATTTAGGGGCGGGTAACCAAGAGACCCAGTACTTC	CATSDLGAGNQETQYF
TRBV12-3/TRBV12-4	TRBJ1-4	.	TRBD1	TGTGCCAGCAGCCCGGGGACAGTACTTAATGAAAAACTGTTTTTT	CASSPGTVLNEKLFF
TRBV28	TRBJ1-1	few	.	TGTGCCAGCAGGACCGGGAGTTCTGAAGCTTTCTTT	CASRTGSSEAFF
TRBV7-2	TRBJ2-7	few	.	TGTGCCAGCAGCCCCGGGACCGCCAAATACGAGCAGTACTTC	CASSPGTAKYEQYF
TRBV12-3/TRBV12-4	TRBJ1-6	many	.	TGTGCCAGCAGTCCCTACAGTAATTCACCCCTCCACTTT	CASSPYSNSPLHF
TRBV29-1	TRBJ1-1	.	.	TGCAGCCCAAACCGGGACCTGCGCCTGAACACTGAAGCTTTCTTT	CSPNRDLRLNTEAFF
TRBV10-3	TRBJ2-3	few	TRBD2	TGTGCCATCAGTGAGTCGAGAAGCGGGGGGGCCGAAGATACGCAGTATTTT	CAISESRSGGAEDTQYF
TRBV29-1	TRBJ1-2	many	TRBD1	TGCAGCACGGGACAGCTCCCTAACTATGGCTACACCTTC	CSTGQLPNYGYTF
TRBV4-3	TRBJ2-6	.	.	TGCGCCAGCAGCCAAGATAAGGGGTCTGGGGCCAACGTCCTGACTTTC	CASSQDKGSGANVLTF
TRBV20-1	TRBJ2-7	.	.	TGCAGTGCTAGAGAAGAAGGCACTAGACCATTATCCTACGAGCAGTACTTC	CSAREEGTRPLSYEQYF
TRBV14	TRBJ2-3	.	.	TGTGCCAGCAGCCCCTGGGAGAGTGCCACCGATACGCAGTATTTT	CASSPWESATDTQYF
TRBV20-1	TRBJ1-1	.	.	TGCGGTGCTAGAGATCCGGTTAACACTGAAGCTTTCTTT	CGARDPVNTEAFF
TRBV7-6	TRBJ2-5	many	TRBD2	TGTGCCAGCAGCTTCGGAGCGGGAGGGGGTGTGGAGACCCAGTACTTC	CASSFGAGGGVETQYF
TRBV4-3	TRBJ2-1	.	TRBD2	TGCGCCAGCAGCCAAGCTACGGGGACTAGCGGGTACAATGAGCAGTTCTTC	CASSQATGTSGYNEQFF
TRBV10-2	TRBJ2-3	.	.	TGCGCCAGCAGTGGGGGGGCAGGGCTGGGCACAGATACGCAGTATTTT	CASSGGAGLGTDTQYF
TRBV7-9	TRBJ2-2	once	.	TGTGCCAGCAGCTTACTCACTTCGAACACCGGGGAGCTGTTTTTT	CASSLLTSNTGELFF
TRBV27	TRBJ1-1	few	TRBD1	TGTGCCGTGAAACAGGGGGCATGGTACACTGAAGCTTTCTTT	CAVKQGAWYTEAFF
TRBV24-1	TRBJ2-1	few	.	TGTGCCACCAGTGATCCGGGCCTCAATGAGCAGTTCTTC	CATSDPGLNEQFF